This T cell receptor (beta chain) was recovered during a study of T cell responses to AZD1222 COVID-19 vaccine. Points from the study as a whole: Nearly half of the spike-specific TCRs reportedly recognize variant regions that carry no mutations. It was only after the peak T cell response that any repertoires were sampled. In a largely white British group with more females than males, clonal diversity was possibly underestimated. Vaccination with two AZD1222 doses was followed by a rise in Spike-specific TCR breadth and depth.

Measured with immunoSEQ multiplex PCR; TCRdb has only the in-frame clones, and not every one. The sample has about 92,000 clones, about nine tenths seen once. A word on this clone: Its target is unknown.

This CDR3 has 15 amino acids. Germline CDR1 reads SGHRS; CDR2 reads YFSETQ. J was trimmed by 6 bases and V by 1 base; bases with no gene match: 7. The sequence came from an adult in good health. The chain carries TRBV5-1 and TRBJ2-1; 7 positions match TRBD1. The sample consisted of peripheral blood, taken on day 0 of AZD1222 vaccination. Written as DNA, the CDR3 is TGCGCCAGCAGCTTGATCGACGACAGGGCCAATGAGCAGTTCTTC. It encodes CASSLIDDRANEQFF.